One sample yielded the 16 T cell receptor beta chains listed below, sequenced in a study of beta chain features in type 1 diabetes. Reverse transcription of all isolated RNA meant that expressed TCRB transcripts were sequenced. Profiling relied on immunoSEQ multiplex PCR, and the TCRdb table lists in-frame clones only, not all of them. The data hold 300,000 to 450,000 clones, with about 12% observed a single time. These TCRs' antigens remain unknown. The study, taken as a whole, reports: Significant though moderate, a shortening of TCRB CDR3s appeared in all four CD4+ subsets of Type 1 diabetes patients.

Sequences were obtained from naive CD4+ T cells from blood. The receptors were gathered from a woman in her late teens or twenties with type 1 diabetes.

This clone was picked up a small number of times. V and J are TRBV4-2 and TRBJ1-5; TRBD1 aligns across 9 bases. Losses at the gene ends were 7 bases for V and 4 bases for J; bases not matched to a gene: 5. The CDR3 is made up of 14 amino acids. Germline loops: CDR1 LGHNA, CDR2 YNFKEQ. Here the CDR3 DNA reads TGTGCCAGCACGACGGGACAGGGAAATCAGCCCCAGCATTTT. Its translation is CASTTGQGNQPQHF.

The chain employs TRBV7-2 and TRBJ2-7; 7 nucleotides match TRBD1. This CDR3 has 14 amino acids. Unmatched junction bases numbered 10, after V lost 4 bases and J lost 7 bases. Germline lookup yields CDR1 SGHTA and CDR2 FQGNSA. CDR3 residues: CASSSTGETGEQYF. In DNA, the CDR3 is TGTGCCAGCAGCTCCACAGGGGAGACAGGGGAGCAGTACTTC.

This clone turned up a few times. V gene TRBV28 combines with J gene TRBJ2-1, with a possible D match to TRBD2 (6 bases). This CDR3 contains 11 residues. Trimming removed 6 bases at V and 6 bases at J, with 6 bases between. From germline, CDR1 is MDHEN and CDR2 SYDVKM. Here the CDR3 DNA reads TGTGCCAGCAGGGGGGGCAATGAGCAGTTCTTC. It translates to CASRGGNEQFF. Full variable domain (outside the CDR3, taken from reference TRBV28 and TRBJ2-1): DVKVTQSSRYLVKRTGEKVFLECVQDMDHENMFWYRQDPGLGLRLIYFSYDVKMKEKGDIPEGYSVSREKKERFSLILESASTNQTSMYLCASRGGNEQFFGPGTRLTVL.

In its sample, this clone was seen a few times. J is TRBJ2-1 and V is TRBV7-2; D not resolved. This CDR3 region has 16 residues. Germline V CDR1 and CDR2: SGHTA, FQGNSA. V lost 1 base and J 6 bases, leaving 16 bases between the germline ends. The CDR3 DNA reads TGTGCCAGCAGCTTAGATTGGTCTAGGCTTGCCAATGAGCAGTTCTTC. It is translated as CASSLDWSRLANEQFF. Supplemented by reference TRBV7-2 and TRBJ2-1, the full variable domain reads GAGVSQSPSNKVTEKGKDVELRCDPISGHTALYWYRQSLGQGLEFLIYFQGNSAPDKSGLPSDRFSAERTGGSVSTLTIQRTQQEDSAVYLCASSLDWSRLANEQFFGPGTRLTVL.

This sequence joins TRBV5-4 and TRBJ2-7, with a weak D call TRBD2 (5 bases). V was trimmed by 0 bases and J by 6 bases, leaving 13 bases between them. The CDR3 runs to 14 residues. CDR1 SGHNT and CDR2 YYREEE come from the germline V gene (reference sequence). CDR3 DNA sequence: TGTGCCAGCAGCTTGGGGCTTATGGGGAGCGAGCAGTACTTC. Translation gives CASSLGLMGSEQYF.

The chain employs TRBV10-3 and TRBJ1-1; perhaps TRBD1 as D (5 bases). V was trimmed by 4 bases and J by 0 bases, leaving 9 bases between them. The CDR3 contains 14 residues. Germline lookup yields CDR1 ENHRY and CDR2 SYGVKD. The CDR3 region is CAISVGGVNTEAFF. The CDR3 nucleotides read TGTGCCATCAGTGTGGGGGGGGTGAACACTGAAGCTTTCTTT.

The rearrangement links TRBV4-2 to TRBJ2-3; TRBD1 agrees at 10 bases. There are 17 residues in the CDR3. Germline V gene sequence: CDR1 LGHNA, CDR2 YNFKEQ. V shed 0 bases and J 1 base; nucleotides not matched to a gene: 4. The CDR3 loop reads CASSQDVGTGGTDTQYF. The CDR3 DNA reads as TGTGCCAGCAGCCAAGACGTCGGGACAGGGGGCACAGATACGCAGTATTTT.

The V gene is TRBV5-1, the J gene TRBJ2-5, with 7 bases that match TRBD1. Losses at the gene ends were 2 bases for V and 4 bases for J; bases not matched to a gene: 8. This CDR3 has 15 residues. Germline CDR1 is SGHRS and CDR2 is YFSETQ. CDR3 DNA: TGCGCCAGCAGCTTACAAGGACAGGTCCGAGAGACCCAGTACTTC. This translates into CASSLQGQVRETQYF.

This chain joins TRBV7-9 and TRBJ1-4, with a possible D match to TRBD1 (6 bases). The CDR3 runs 14 residues. Trimming took off 4 bases at V and 8 bases at J, with 14 bases between the two ends. Germline assignment: CDR1 SEHNR and CDR2 FQNEAQ (reference sequence). The CDR3 coding sequence is TGTGCCAGCAGCTCTCAGGGGAGTGTCGAAAAACTGTTTTTT. Protein: CASSSQGSVEKLFF.

This chain joins TRBV25-1 and TRBJ2-4, with D perhaps matching TRBD1 (6 bases). This CDR3 spans 15 amino acids. Germline values: CDR1 MGHDK, CDR2 SYGVNS. V was cut by 2 bases and J by 6 bases, with 14 bases left in between. The CDR3 sequence is CASSEQGTRGNIQYF. Here the CDR3 DNA reads TGTGCCAGCAGTGAACAGGGGACGAGGGGAAACATTCAGTACTTC.

The chain employs TRBV28 and TRBJ2-7; 8 nucleotides match TRBD1. The CDR3 sequence is 15 residues long. The germline gives CDR1 MDHEN, CDR2 SYDVKM. Unmatched junction bases numbered 9, after V lost 4 bases and J lost 4 bases. CDR3 sequence reads: CASSSGATGEYEQYF. Written as DNA, the CDR3 is TGTGCCAGCAGTTCGGGAGCGACAGGGGAGTACGAGCAGTACTTC.

This clone has more than one count but fewer than ten. The chain links TRBV4-1 to TRBJ2-5, with 9 bases lining up with TRBD1. Trimming cost V 1 base and J 3 bases; bases outside gene matches: 12. This CDR3 has 18 amino acids. The germline CDR1 and CDR2 sequences are MGHRA and YSYEKL. As DNA, the CDR3 is TGCGCCAGCAGCCAAGCGGTACCCTCGACAGGGGGAAAAGAGACCCAGTACTTC. As protein: CASSQAVPSTGGKETQYF.

This clone has more than one count but fewer than ten. This sequence joins TRBV7-2 and TRBJ2-7; 10 bases match TRBD1. Germline lookup yields CDR1 SGHTA and CDR2 FQGNSA. CDR3 size: 16 residues. The V segment lost 4 bases and the J segment 2 bases; nucleotides outside the gene matches: 8. This CDR3 reads CASSYLGTGVPYEQYF. CDR3 DNA: TGTGCCAGCAGCTATTTAGGGACAGGGGTCCCCTACGAGCAGTACTTC.

This clone was counted between two and nine times. The CDR3 DNA follows: TGTGCCAGCAGGTTAGATCTAGCGAATGAGCAGTTCTTC. Protein product: CASRLDLANEQFF. This chain links TRBV2 with TRBJ2-1; possible D gene TRBD2, 6 bases. Per germline, CDR1 SNHLY and CDR2 FYNNEI. The CDR3 length is 13 residues. Trimming stripped 6 bases from V and 7 bases from J, with 13 bases between.

This clone was counted a few times. This CDR3 is CAWAGAGGETQYF. The CDR3 DNA is TGTGCCTGGGCTGGGGCAGGGGGAGAGACCCAGTACTTC. V and J are TRBV30 and TRBJ2-5, with 7 bases identical to TRBD1. The V gene end was trimmed by 5 bases and the J gene end by 4 bases; junction bases not matched to a gene: 7. The germline CDR1 and CDR2 sequences are GTSNPN and SVGIG (reference sequence). This CDR3 has 13 amino acids.

The rearrangement joins TRBV6-5 to TRBJ2-5; 7 bases map to TRBD1. V was pared by 2 bases and J by 2 bases, with 5 bases of the junction left unmatched. Germline V CDR1 and CDR2: MNHEY, SVGAGI. The CDR3 loop spans 15 amino acids. This chain's CDR3 is CASSYGWDSQETQYF. The CDR3 nucleotides are TGTGCCAGCAGTTACGGTTGGGACAGTCAAGAGACCCAGTACTTC.